The 11 T cell receptor beta chains presented below share a single source sample, sequenced in a study of T cell responses to AZD1222 COVID-19 vaccine. TCRdb keeps only in-frame clones here, not all; method: immunoSEQ multiplex PCR. The table has around 180,000 clones, around 89% seen once. The source was peripheral blood, collected on day 0 of AZD1222 vaccination. Receptors originate from an adult in good health.

The chain employs TRBV13 and TRBJ2-5; D gene unclear. The CDR3 consists of 13 residues. Germline V gene sequence: CDR1 PRHDT, CDR2 FYEKMQ (reference sequence). Trimming shortened V by 3 bases and J by 2 bases, and 7 bases separated the two germline ends. CDR3 DNA: TGTGCCAGCAGCTTTTCCAGTCAAGAGACCCAGTACTTC. Translating gives CASSFSSQETQYF.

Details on this clone: An end of the junction differs from the germline gene, which may be a read error. The chain uses TRBV15 and TRBJ2-3, with 10 bases matching TRBD1. The CDR3 contains 13 residues. Germline CDR1 reads LNHNV; CDR2 reads YYDKDF (reference sequence). This CDR3 reads CATSREDRGDLGF. DNA for the CDR3: TGTGCCACCAGCAGAGAGGACAGGGGGGATCTAGGTTTT.

V usage is TRBV9 and J usage is TRBJ2-5; D may be TRBD2 (5 bases). Germline assignment: CDR1 SGDLS and CDR2 YYNGEE. CDR3 length equals 17 residues. Trimming cost V 0 bases and J 1 base, with 16 bases left between them. The CDR3 DNA follows: TGTGCCAGCAGCGTAGGGCCACCCTTAGCGAGCCAAGAGACCCAGTACTTC. It yields the protein CASSVGPPLASQETQYF.

The chain combines TRBV4-1 with TRBJ2-1; TRBD1 aligns across 8 bases. This CDR3 has 16 residues. Germline loops: CDR1 MGHRA, CDR2 YSYEKL. The J segment lost 3 bases and the V segment lost 5 bases, leaving 9 bases of the junction unmatched. This chain's CDR3 is CASSKGTGQGYNEQFF. For the CDR3, the DNA is TGCGCCAGCAGCAAAGGCACCGGACAGGGCTACAATGAGCAGTTCTTC.

The rearrangement uses TRBV5-1 and TRBJ1-1; no reliable D call. There are 14 residues in the CDR3. CDR1 and CDR2 from the germline V gene are SGHRS and YFSETQ. V was cut by 2 bases and J by 2 bases, with 10 bases left in between. The DNA of the CDR3 is TGCGCCAGCAGCTTTAATAACGAAAACACTGAAGCTTTCTTT. This gives the protein CASSFNNENTEAFF. The full variable domain, completed using reference TRBV5-1 and TRBJ1-1, is KAGVTQTPRYLIKTRGQQVTLSCSPISGHRSVSWYQQTPGQGLQFLFEYFSETQRNKGNFPGRFSGRQFSNSRSEMNVSTLELGDSALYLCASSFNNENTEAFFGQGTRLTVV.

This rearrangement joins TRBV7-2 to TRBJ1-6, with D unresolved. This CDR3 comprises 13 residues. Trimming cost V 3 bases and J 8 bases, with 8 bases left between them. Germline V lookup: CDR1 SGHTA, CDR2 FQGNSA. The CDR3 DNA is TGTGCCAGCAGCTTGGTCACGGATTCACCCCTCCACTTT. Residues: CASSLVTDSPLHF.

The V and J genes are TRBV2 and TRBJ2-1; D is undetermined. Germline V CDR1 and CDR2: SNHLY, FYNNEI. V was trimmed by 5 bases and J by 5 bases, leaving 10 bases between them. This CDR3 spans 13 amino acids. The DNA for the CDR3 is TGTGCCAGCAGTTCTCTAATCGACAATGAGCAGTTCTTC. Amino acids: CASSSLIDNEQFF.

This rearrangement joins TRBV3-1 (or the pseudogene TRBV3-2) to TRBJ2-2, with a possible D match to TRBD1 (5 bases). CDR3 size: 16 residues. CDR1 is LGHDT, CDR2 YNNKEL, per germline (reference sequence). Trimming left V 0 bases short and J 1 base short, with 9 bases between. The CDR3 loop is CASSQEGHKNTGELFF. The CDR3, as DNA: TGTGCCAGCAGCCAAGAAGGACATAAGAACACCGGGGAGCTGTTTTTT.

The chain employs TRBV6-1 and TRBJ2-1; possible D gene TRBD2, 6 bases. There are 13 residues in the CDR3. Trimming removed 7 bases from V and 3 bases from J, with 10 bases in between. Germline loops: CDR1 MNHNS, CDR2 SASEGT. The CDR3 sequence is CASIRDFYNEQFF. The DNA of the CDR3 is TGTGCCAGCATTAGGGACTTCTACAATGAGCAGTTCTTC.

The chain couples TRBV27 to TRBJ2-3; TRBD1 is a possible D gene (6 bases). The germline gives CDR1 MNHEY, CDR2 SMNVEV (reference sequence). The CDR3 has 14 amino acids. The V and J ends lost 6 bases and 4 bases respectively, with 14 bases between them. The CDR3 nucleotides are TGTGCCAGCAGCTCCTTCTCAGGGGCAGATACGCAGTATTTT. It codes for CASSSFSGADTQYF.

The V call is TRBV2, the J call TRBJ2-7, with D perhaps matching TRBD2 (5 bases). In germline, CDR1 is SNHLY, CDR2 FYNNEI. V was trimmed by 3 bases and J by 0 bases, leaving 18 bases between them. The CDR3 totals 17 residues. For the CDR3, the DNA is TGTGCCAGCAGTGAGAGGGTGGGTGTACTAACCTCCTACGAGCAGTACTTC. Amino acid sequence: CASSERVGVLTSYEQYF.